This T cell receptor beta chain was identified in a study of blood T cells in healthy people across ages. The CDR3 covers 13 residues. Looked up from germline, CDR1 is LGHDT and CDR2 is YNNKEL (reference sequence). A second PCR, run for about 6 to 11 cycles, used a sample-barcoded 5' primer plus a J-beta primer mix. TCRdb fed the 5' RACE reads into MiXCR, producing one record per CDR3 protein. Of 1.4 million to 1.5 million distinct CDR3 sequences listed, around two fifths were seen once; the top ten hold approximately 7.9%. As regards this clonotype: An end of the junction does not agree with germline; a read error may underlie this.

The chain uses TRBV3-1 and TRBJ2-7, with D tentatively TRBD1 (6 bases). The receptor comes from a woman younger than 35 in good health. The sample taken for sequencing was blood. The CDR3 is CASSQGSGTQQYF. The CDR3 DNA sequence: TGTGCCAGCAGTCAAGGTTCCGGGACACAGCAGTACTTC.